Below, 17 T cell receptor beta chains from the same sample are listed, as sequenced in a study of blood T cell repertoires in COVID-19. Repertoires were generated with immunoSEQ multiplex PCR, while TCRdb's copy carries only in-frame clones and drops some. The data contain more than 300,000 clones, 80% to 90% of them singletons. Sequencing used peripheral blood. The source is a woman aged 30 to 39 with COVID-19, enrolled during active disease.

Comment on this clone: Germline is not matched at one junction end, which may reflect a read error. Other DNA variants within this sample encode the same CDR3. V is TRBV5-1 and J is TRBJ2-7; D is possibly TRBD1 (5 bases). The CDR3 consists of 14 residues. Per the germline V gene, CDR1 is SGHRS and CDR2 is YFSETQ. DNA of the CDR3: TGCGCCAGCAGTTCAATCCAGGGTTCCTACGAGCAATACTTC. Translation gives CASSSIQGSYEQYF.

The rearrangement joins TRBV4-3 to TRBJ1-1; D is possibly TRBD1 (5 bases). V lost 3 bases, J lost 0 bases, and 8 bases lay in between. The CDR3 spans 14 residues. From germline, CDR1 is LGHNA and CDR2 YSLEER. Here the CDR3 reads CASSQGTVNTEAFF. In DNA form, the CDR3 reads TGCGCCAGCAGCCAGGGGACTGTGAACACTGAAGCTTTCTTT.

The chain recombines TRBV4-2 with TRBJ2-1; D remains unclear. The V end lost 2 bases, the J end lost 5 bases, and 10 bases lay between the germline ends. Looked up from germline, CDR1 is LGHNA and CDR2 is YNFKEQ. The CDR3 runs 14 residues. This chain's CDR3 is CASSQIMSDNEQFF. In nucleotides, the CDR3 is TGTGCCAGCAGCCAAATTATGAGCGACAATGAGCAGTTCTTC.

V usage is TRBV5-4 and J usage is TRBJ2-7; 10 bases match TRBD2. Germline V gene lookup returns CDR1 SGHNT and CDR2 YYREEE (reference sequence). Trimming removed 4 bases from V and 2 bases from J; junction bases left unmatched: 6. The CDR3 covers 15 residues. This CDR3 is CASSPTSGKTYEQYF. The DNA for the CDR3 is TGTGCCAGCAGCCCTACTAGCGGGAAGACCTACGAGCAGTACTTC.

The chain has TRBV30 and TRBJ2-3; the match to TRBD1 covers 7 bases. This CDR3 spans 13 amino acids. Germline V gene data show CDR1 as GTSNPN and CDR2 as SVGIG (reference sequence). V shed 0 bases and J 7 bases; nucleotides not matched to a gene: 4. The CDR3 DNA sequence: TGTGCCTGGAGTGTAGGGGGCATCAATACGCAGTATTTT. Amino acid sequence: CAWSVGGINTQYF.

The chain is built from TRBV5-5 and TRBJ2-5; a weak D match, TRBD2 (6 bases). V was clipped by 5 bases and J by 5 bases, with 10 bases between them. Looked up from germline, CDR1 is SGHKS and CDR2 is YYEKEE (reference sequence). This CDR3 spans 12 amino acids. CDR3 sequence: CASRGLGETQYF. The DNA for the CDR3 is TGTGCCAGCAGGGGACTTGGGGAGACCCAGTACTTC.

The chain combines TRBV7-2 with TRBJ2-5, with D possibly matching TRBD2 (5 bases). Between the trimmed V and J ends, which lost 1 base and 4 bases, there was a span of 13 bases. The CDR3 is made up of 15 amino acids. Germline CDR1 is SGHTA and CDR2 is FQGNSA. CDR3 sequence: CASSLVFGVGETQYF. CDR3 bases: TGTGCCAGCAGCTTAGTTTTCGGGGTTGGAGAGACCCAGTACTTC.

This clone was counted only a few times. The rearrangement joins TRBV4-1 to TRBJ2-1; 13 bases agree with TRBD2. Per germline, CDR1 MGHRA and CDR2 YSYEKL. Losses at the gene ends were 2 bases for V and 7 bases for J; bases not matched to a gene: 2. This CDR3 contains 15 residues. The CDR3, as DNA: TGCGCCAGCAGCCAAACTAGCGGGAGGGGGAATGAGCAGTTCTTC. This codes for CASSQTSGRGNEQFF.

This chain joins TRBV19 and TRBJ1-5; the D is unclear. Trimming took off 9 bases at V and 2 bases at J, with 14 bases between the two ends. Germline lookup yields CDR1 LNHDA and CDR2 SQIVND (reference sequence). CDR3 length equals 14 residues. CDR3 loop: CASYPGRGNQPQHF. The CDR3 nucleotides are TGTGCCAGCTACCCGGGGAGGGGCAATCAGCCCCAGCATTTT.

Written as DNA, the CDR3 is TGTGCCAGCAGCAAAGCGAGTAGCGGGAGCCTAAGATCCACAGATACGCAGTATTTT. It is translated as CASSKASSGSLRSTDTQYF. J is TRBJ2-3 and V is TRBV21-1; TRBD2 reflects the table's D call only, with no check against the DNA. TRBV21-1 is an annotated pseudogene. The CDR3 is 19 residues long.

This clone has only a few counts. The gene calls are TRBV7-2 and TRBJ2-3; possibly TRBD2 for D (5 bases). Trimming removed 0 bases from V and 5 bases from J, with 9 bases in between. Germline V gene sequence: CDR1 SGHTA, CDR2 FQGNSA. This CDR3 region has 14 residues. CDR3 coding DNA: TGTGCCAGCAGCTTAGCCGCGGCGGGAGATACGCAGTATTTT. It translates to CASSLAAAGDTQYF.

The chain couples TRBV28 to TRBJ2-5; 9 bases align to TRBD1. V gave up 10 bases and J gave up 5 bases; unmatched junction bases: 20. The CDR3 is 17 amino acids. Per the germline V gene, CDR1 is MDHEN and CDR2 is SYDVKM. The chain's CDR3 is CATTLGTGRLGWETQYF. The DNA for the CDR3 is TGTGCCACCACATTAGGGACAGGGAGGCTTGGTTGGGAGACCCAGTACTTC. The variable domain in full, with the rest retrieved from reference TRBV28 and TRBJ2-5, is DVKVTQSSRYLVKRTGEKVFLECVQDMDHENMFWYRQDPGLGLRLIYFSYDVKMKEKGDIPEGYSVSREKKERFSLILESASTNQTSMYLCATTLGTGRLGWETQYFGPGTRLLVL.

CDR3 bases: TGTGCCAGCAGTTTATCCTCTGCGGGAACCTACAATGAGCAGTTCTTC. This codes for CASSLSSAGTYNEQFF. The rearrangement uses TRBV28 and TRBJ2-1, with a possible D match to TRBD2 (6 bases). Germline assignment: CDR1 MDHEN and CDR2 SYDVKM. This CDR3 region has 16 residues. With 1 base removed from V and 2 bases from J, the gap between germline ends came to 12 bases.

The chain links TRBV30 to TRBJ1-3; D is unresolved. V was pared by 0 bases and J by 4 bases, with 19 bases between. The CDR3 consists of 17 residues. Per germline, CDR1 GTSNPN and CDR2 SVGIG (reference sequence). Written as DNA, the CDR3 is TGTGCCTGGAGTGTACCCGTCACATGGAGGTCGGGAAACACCATATATTTT. Translated: CAWSVPVTWRSGNTIYF.

The gene calls are TRBV27 and TRBJ2-1; 10 nucleotides align to TRBD1. Per the germline V gene, CDR1 is MNHEY and CDR2 is SMNVEV (reference sequence). V lost 8 bases and J lost 7; bases outside the gene matches: 8. The CDR3 is made up of 14 amino acids. CDR3 sequence: CASESGQGINEQFF. The DNA of the CDR3 is TGTGCCAGCGAATCGGGACAGGGGATTAATGAGCAGTTCTTC.

The chain joins TRBV5-4 to TRBJ2-3; a weak D match, TRBD2 (5 bases). The germline V gene has CDR1 SGHNT and CDR2 YYREEE (reference sequence). With 4 bases removed from V and 5 bases from J, the gap between germline ends came to 8 bases. This CDR3 spans 12 amino acids. The CDR3: CASSRGLDTQYF. The DNA for the CDR3 is TGTGCCAGCAGCCGGGGTTTAGATACGCAGTATTTT.

This chain joins TRBV3-1 (or the pseudogene TRBV3-2) and TRBJ2-7; 11 nucleotides agree with TRBD2. From germline, CDR1 is LGHDT and CDR2 YNNKEL (reference sequence). J lost 1 base, V lost 6 bases, and 2 bases had no gene match. The CDR3 is 14 residues long. As DNA, the CDR3 is TGTGCCAGCAGAGGGACTAGCGGATCCTACGAGCAGTACTTC. Its protein product is CASRGTSGSYEQYF.